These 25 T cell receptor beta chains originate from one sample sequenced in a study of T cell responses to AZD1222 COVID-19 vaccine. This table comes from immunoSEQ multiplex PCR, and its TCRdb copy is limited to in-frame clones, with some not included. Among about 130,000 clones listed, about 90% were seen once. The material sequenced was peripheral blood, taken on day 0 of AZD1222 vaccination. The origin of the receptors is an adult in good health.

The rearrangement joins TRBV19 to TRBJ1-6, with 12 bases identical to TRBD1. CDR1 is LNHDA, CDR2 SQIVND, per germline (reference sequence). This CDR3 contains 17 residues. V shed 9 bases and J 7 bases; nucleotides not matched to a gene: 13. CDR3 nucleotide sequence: TGTGCCAGCCGGGACAGGGGGCTAGTGGCGGCGAATTCACCCCTCCACTTT. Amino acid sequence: CASRDRGLVAANSPLHF.

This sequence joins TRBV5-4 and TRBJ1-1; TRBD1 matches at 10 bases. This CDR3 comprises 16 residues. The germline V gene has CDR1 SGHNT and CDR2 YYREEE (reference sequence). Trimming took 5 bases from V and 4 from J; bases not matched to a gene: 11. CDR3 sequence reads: CASSSLSGQGFTEAFF. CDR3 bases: TGTGCCAGCAGTAGCTTGTCGGGACAGGGGTTCACTGAAGCTTTCTTT.

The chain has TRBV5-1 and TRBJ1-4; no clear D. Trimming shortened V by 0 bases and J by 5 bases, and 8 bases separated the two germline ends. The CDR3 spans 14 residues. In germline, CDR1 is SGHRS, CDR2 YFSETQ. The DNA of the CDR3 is TGCGCCAGCAGCTTGGAGGTTGGAAATGAAAAACTGTTTTTT. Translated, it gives CASSLEVGNEKLFF. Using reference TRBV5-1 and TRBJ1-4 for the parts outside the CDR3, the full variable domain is KAGVTQTPRYLIKTRGQQVTLSCSPISGHRSVSWYQQTPGQGLQFLFEYFSETQRNKGNFPGRFSGRQFSNSRSEMNVSTLELGDSALYLCASSLEVGNEKLFFGSGTQLSVL.

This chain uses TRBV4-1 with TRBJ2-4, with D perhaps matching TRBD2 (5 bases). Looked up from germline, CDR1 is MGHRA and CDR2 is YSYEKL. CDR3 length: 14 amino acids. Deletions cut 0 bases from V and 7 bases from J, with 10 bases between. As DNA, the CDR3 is TGCGCCAGCAGCCAAGATAATAGCGTCAACATTCAGTACTTC. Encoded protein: CASSQDNSVNIQYF.

CDR3 residues: CASSPDRVGSGNTIYF. DNA of the CDR3: TGTGCCAGCTCACCGGACAGGGTCGGTTCTGGAAACACCATATATTTT. V is TRBV18 and J is TRBJ1-3; 8 bases are shared with TRBD1. V lost 3 bases and J lost 1; bases outside the gene matches: 5. The CDR3 totals 16 residues. Germline CDR1 and CDR2: KGHSH and LQKENI.

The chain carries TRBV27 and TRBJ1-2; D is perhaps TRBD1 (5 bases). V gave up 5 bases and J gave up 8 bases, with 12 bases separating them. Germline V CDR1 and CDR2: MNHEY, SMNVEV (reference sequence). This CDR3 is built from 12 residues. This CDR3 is CASSTSGLGYTF. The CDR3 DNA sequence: TGTGCCAGCAGTACCTCAGGGTTGGGCTACACCTTC.

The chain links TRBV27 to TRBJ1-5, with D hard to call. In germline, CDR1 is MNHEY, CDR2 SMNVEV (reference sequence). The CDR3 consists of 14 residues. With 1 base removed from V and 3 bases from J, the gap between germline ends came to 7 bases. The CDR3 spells CASSLLGSNQPQHF. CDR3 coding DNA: TGTGCCAGCAGTTTATTGGGGTCCAATCAGCCCCAGCATTTT.

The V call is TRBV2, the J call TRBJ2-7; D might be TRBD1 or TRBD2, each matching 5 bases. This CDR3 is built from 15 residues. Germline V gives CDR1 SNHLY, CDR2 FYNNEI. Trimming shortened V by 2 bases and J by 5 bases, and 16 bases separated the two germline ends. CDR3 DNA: TGTGCCAGCAGTGAAATGGGCAGGGAGCTTAACGAGCAGTACTTC. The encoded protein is CASSEMGRELNEQYF.

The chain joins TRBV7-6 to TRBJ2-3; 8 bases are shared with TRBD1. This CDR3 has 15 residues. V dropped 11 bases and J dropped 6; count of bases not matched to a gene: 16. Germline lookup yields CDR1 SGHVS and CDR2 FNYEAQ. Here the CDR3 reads CAFHASDRGVDTQYF. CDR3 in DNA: TGTGCCTTTCACGCTAGCGACAGGGGTGTGGATACGCAGTATTTT.

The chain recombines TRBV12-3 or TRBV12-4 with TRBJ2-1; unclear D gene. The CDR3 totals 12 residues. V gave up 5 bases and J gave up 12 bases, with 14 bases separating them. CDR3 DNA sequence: TGTGCCAGCAGTCAGGACCCTGTTGGGCAGTTCTTC. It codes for CASSQDPVGQFF.

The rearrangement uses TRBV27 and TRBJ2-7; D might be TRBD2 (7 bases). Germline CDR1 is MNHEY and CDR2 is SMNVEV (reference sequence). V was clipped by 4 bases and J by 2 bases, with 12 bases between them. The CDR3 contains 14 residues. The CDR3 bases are TGTGCCAGCAGTTGGGGGGGGCAGCCCTACGAGCAGTACTTC. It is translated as CASSWGGQPYEQYF.

The CDR3 nucleotides read TGTGCCAGCGCAATCCGGGACAGACCATACGAGCAGTACTTC. This gives the protein CASAIRDRPYEQYF. This sequence joins TRBV19 and TRBJ2-7, with TRBD1 identical over 7 bases. The CDR3 consists of 14 residues. Germline lookup yields CDR1 LNHDA and CDR2 SQIVND (reference sequence). The V segment lost 9 bases and the J segment 4 bases; nucleotides outside the gene matches: 12.

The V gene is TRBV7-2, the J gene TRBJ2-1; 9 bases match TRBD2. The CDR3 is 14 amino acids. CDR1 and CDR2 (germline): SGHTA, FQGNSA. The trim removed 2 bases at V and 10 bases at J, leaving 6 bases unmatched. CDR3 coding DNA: TGTGCCAGCAGCTTAATGCGGGGGGGCGCAGAGCAGTTCTTC. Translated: CASSLMRGGAEQFF. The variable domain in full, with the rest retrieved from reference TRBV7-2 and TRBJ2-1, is GAGVSQSPSNKVTEKGKDVELRCDPISGHTALYWYRQSLGQGLEFLIYFQGNSAPDKSGLPSDRFSAERTGGSVSTLTIQRTQQEDSAVYLCASSLMRGGAEQFFGPGTRLTVL.

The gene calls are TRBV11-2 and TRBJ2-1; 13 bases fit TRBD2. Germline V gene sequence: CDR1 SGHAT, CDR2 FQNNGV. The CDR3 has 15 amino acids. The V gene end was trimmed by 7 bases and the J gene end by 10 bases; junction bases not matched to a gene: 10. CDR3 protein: CASTDRTSGGFEQFF. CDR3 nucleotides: TGTGCCAGCACCGACCGGACTAGCGGGGGATTCGAGCAGTTCTTC.

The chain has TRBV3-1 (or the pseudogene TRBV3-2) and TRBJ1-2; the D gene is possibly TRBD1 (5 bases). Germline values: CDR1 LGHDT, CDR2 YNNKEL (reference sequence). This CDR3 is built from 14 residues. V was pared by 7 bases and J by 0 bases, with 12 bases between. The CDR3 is CASTGDLPNYGYTF. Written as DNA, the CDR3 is TGTGCCAGCACGGGGGACCTTCCTAACTATGGCTACACCTTC.

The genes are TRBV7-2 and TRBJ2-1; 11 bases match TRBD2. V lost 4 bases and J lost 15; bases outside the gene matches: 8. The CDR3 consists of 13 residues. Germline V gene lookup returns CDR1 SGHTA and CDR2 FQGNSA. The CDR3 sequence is CASSSGLADARFF. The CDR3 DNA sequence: TGTGCCAGCAGCTCGGGACTAGCGGACGCCCGGTTCTTC.

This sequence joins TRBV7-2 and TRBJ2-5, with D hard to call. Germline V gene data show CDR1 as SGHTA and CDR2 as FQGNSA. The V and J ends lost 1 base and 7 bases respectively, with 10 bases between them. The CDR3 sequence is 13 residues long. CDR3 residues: CASSLDDRGTQYF. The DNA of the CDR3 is TGTGCCAGCAGCTTAGACGATCGCGGGACCCAGTACTTC.

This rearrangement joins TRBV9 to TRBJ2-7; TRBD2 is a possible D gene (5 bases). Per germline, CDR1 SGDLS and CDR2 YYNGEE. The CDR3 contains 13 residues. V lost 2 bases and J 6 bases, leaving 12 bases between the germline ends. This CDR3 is CASSVVVRGEQYF. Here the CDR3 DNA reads TGTGCCAGCAGCGTCGTCGTACGGGGCGAGCAGTACTTC.

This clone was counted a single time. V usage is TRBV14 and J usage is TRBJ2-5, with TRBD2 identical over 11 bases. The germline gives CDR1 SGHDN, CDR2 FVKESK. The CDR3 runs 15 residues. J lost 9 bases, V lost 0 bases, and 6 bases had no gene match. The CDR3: CASSQEPSGGPSQYF. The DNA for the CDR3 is TGTGCCAGCAGCCAAGAGCCTAGCGGGGGGCCCTCCCAGTACTTC.

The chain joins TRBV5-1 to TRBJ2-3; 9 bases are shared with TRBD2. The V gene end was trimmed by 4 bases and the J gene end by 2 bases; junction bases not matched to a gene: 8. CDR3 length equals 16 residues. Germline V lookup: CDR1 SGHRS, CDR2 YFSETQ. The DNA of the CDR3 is TGCGCCAGCAGCGCAATTAGCGGGGGAAACACAGATACGCAGTATTTT. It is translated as CASSAISGGNTDTQYF.

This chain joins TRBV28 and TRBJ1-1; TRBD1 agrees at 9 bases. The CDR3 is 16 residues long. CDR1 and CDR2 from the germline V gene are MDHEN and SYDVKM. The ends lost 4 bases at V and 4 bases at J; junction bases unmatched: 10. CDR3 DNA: TGTGCCAGCAGTTCCCCGGGACAGGGTTTGGTCACTGAAGCTTTCTTT. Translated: CASSSPGQGLVTEAFF.

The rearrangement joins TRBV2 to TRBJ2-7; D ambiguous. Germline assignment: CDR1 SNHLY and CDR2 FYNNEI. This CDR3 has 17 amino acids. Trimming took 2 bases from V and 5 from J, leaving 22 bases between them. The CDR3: CASSESRADVRKNEQYF. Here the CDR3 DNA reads TGTGCCAGCAGTGAATCTCGGGCGGATGTGAGGAAGAACGAGCAGTACTTC.

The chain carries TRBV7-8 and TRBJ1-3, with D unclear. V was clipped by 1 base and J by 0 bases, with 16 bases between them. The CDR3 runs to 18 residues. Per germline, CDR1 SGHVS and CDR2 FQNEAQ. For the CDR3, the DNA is TGTGCCAGCAGCTTAGTAGTGGGCGGTACGACCTCTGGAAACACCATATATTTT. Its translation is CASSLVVGGTTSGNTIYF.

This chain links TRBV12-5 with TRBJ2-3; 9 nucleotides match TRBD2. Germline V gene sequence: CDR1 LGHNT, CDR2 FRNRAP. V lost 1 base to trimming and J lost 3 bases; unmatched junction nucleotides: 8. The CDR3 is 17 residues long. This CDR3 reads CASGLGLSGGGTDTQYF. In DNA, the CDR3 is TGTGCTAGTGGTTTGGGGCTTAGCGGGGGAGGAACAGATACGCAGTATTTT.

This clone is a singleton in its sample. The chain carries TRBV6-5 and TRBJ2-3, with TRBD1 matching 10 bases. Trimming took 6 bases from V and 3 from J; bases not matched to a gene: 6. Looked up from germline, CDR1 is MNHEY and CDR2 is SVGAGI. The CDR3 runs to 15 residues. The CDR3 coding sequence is TGTGCCAGCAGCAAGCCGGGACAGGGGACAGATACGCAGTATTTT. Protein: CASSKPGQGTDTQYF.